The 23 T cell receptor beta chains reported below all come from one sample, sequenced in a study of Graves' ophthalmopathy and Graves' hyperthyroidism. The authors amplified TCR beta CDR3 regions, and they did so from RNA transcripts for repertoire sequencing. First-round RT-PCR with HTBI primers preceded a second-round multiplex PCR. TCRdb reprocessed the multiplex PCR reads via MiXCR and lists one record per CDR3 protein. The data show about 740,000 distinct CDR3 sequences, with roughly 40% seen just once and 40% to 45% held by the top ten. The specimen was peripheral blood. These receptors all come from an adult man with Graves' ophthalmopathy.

DNA of the CDR3: TGTGCCAGCAGCGGACAGGGGGTTAACTATGGCTACACCTTC. This codes for CASSGQGVNYGYTF. J is TRBJ1-2 and V is TRBV7-9; 10 positions match TRBD1. The CDR3 loop spans 14 amino acids. Germline trimming cut 5 bases from V and 1 base from J; bases unmatched to any gene: 1. The germline V gene encodes CDR1 SEHNR and CDR2 FQNEAQ (reference sequence).

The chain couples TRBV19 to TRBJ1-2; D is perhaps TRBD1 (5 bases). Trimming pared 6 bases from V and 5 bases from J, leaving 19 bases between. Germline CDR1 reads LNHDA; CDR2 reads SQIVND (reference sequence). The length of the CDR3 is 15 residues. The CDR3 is CASRYGDRRTYGYTF. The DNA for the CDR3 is TGTGCCAGTAGATACGGGGACCGACGCACTTATGGCTACACCTTC.

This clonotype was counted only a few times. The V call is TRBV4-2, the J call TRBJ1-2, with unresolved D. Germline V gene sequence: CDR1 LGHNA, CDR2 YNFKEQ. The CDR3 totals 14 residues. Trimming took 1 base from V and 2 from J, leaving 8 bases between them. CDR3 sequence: CASSQANTNYGYTF. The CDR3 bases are TGTGCCAGCAGCCAAGCGAACACGAACTATGGCTACACCTTC.

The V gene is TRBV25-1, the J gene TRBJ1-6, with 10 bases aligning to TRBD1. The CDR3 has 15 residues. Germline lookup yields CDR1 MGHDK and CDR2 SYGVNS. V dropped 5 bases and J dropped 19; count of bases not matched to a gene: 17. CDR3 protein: CASSSLPGTGALPHF. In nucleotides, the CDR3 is TGTGCCAGCAGTTCTCTACCCGGGACAGGGGCACTGCCGCACTTT.

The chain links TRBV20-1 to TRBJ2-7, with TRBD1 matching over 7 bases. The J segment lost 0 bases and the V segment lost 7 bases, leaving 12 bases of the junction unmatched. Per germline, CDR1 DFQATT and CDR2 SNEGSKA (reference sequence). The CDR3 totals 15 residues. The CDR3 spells CSGPTGTASSYEQYF. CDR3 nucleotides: TGCAGTGGCCCGACAGGGACGGCGAGCTCCTACGAGCAGTACTTC.

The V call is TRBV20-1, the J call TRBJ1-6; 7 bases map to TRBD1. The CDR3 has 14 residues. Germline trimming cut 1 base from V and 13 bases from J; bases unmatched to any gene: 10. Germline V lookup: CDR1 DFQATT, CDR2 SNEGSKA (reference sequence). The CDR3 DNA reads TGCAGTGCTAGAGCGGACAGGTTTAATCAGCCCCTCCACTTT. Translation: CSARADRFNQPLHF.

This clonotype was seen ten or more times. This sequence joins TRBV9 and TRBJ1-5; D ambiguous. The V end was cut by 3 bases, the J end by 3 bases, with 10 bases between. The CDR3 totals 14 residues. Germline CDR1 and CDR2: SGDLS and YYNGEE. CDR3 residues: CASSDGRYNQPQHF. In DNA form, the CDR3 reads TGTGCCAGCAGCGACGGGAGGTACAATCAGCCCCAGCATTTT.

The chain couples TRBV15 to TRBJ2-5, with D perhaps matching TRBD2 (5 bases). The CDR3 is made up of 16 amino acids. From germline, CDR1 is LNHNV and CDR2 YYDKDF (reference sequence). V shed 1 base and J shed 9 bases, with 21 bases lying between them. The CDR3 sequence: CATSRGGPVNQGPQYF. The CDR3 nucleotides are TGTGCCACCAGCAGAGGAGGGCCGGTCAATCAAGGGCCCCAGTACTTC.

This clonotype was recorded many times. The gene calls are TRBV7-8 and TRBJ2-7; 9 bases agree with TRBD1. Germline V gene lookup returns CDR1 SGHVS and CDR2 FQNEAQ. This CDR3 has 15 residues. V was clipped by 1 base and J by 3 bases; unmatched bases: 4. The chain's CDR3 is CASSLGTGAVYEQYF. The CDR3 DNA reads TGTGCCAGCAGCTTAGGGACAGGGGCTGTCTACGAGCAGTACTTC.

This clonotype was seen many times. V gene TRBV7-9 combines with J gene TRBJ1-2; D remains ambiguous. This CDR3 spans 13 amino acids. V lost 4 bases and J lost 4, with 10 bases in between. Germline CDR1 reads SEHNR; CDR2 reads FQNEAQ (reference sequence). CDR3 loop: CASSSGEAYGYTF. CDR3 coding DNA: TGTGCCAGCAGCTCTGGGGAGGCCTATGGCTACACCTTC.

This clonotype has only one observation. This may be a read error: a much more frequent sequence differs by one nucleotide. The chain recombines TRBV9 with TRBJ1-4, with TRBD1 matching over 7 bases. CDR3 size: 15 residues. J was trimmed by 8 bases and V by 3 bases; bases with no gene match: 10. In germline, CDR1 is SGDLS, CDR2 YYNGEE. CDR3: CASSEEGQFGEKLFF. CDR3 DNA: TGTGCCAGCAGCGAAGAGGGACAGTTTGGCGAAAAACTGTTTTTT.

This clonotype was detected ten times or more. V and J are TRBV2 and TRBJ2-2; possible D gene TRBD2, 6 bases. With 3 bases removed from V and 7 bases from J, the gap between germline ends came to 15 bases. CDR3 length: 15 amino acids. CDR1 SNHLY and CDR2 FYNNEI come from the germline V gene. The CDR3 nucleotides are TGTGCCAGCAGTGAGCGACCCTCGGGGGACGGGGAGCTGTTTTTT. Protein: CASSERPSGDGELFF.

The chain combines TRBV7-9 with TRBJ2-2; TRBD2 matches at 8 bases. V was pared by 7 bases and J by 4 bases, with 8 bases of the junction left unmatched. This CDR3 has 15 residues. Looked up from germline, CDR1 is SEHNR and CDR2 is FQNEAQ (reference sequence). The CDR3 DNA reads TGTGCCAGCACCCTAAGTAGCGGGGCCACCGGGGAGCTGTTTTTT. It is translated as CASTLSSGATGELFF.

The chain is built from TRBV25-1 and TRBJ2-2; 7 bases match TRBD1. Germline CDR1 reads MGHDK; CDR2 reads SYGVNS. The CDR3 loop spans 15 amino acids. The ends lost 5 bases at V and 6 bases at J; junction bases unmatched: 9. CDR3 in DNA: TGTGCCAGCAGTACTGACAGGGATTCGTCCGGGGAGCTGTTTTTT. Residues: CASSTDRDSSGELFF.

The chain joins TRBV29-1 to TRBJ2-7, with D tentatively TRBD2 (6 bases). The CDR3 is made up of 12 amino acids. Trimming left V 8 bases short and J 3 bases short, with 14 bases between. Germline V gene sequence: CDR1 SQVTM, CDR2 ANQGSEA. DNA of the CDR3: TGCAGCTTGGCCGGGGGTCGCTACGAGCAGTACTTC. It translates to CSLAGGRYEQYF.

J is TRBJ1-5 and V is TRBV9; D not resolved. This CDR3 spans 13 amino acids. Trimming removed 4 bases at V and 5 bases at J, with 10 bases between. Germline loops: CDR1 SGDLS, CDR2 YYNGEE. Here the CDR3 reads CASSQFGDQPQHF. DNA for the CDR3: TGTGCCAGCAGCCAATTTGGCGATCAGCCCCAGCATTTT.

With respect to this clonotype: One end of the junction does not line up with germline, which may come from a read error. CDR3 protein: CASSSPKETQHF. For the CDR3, the DNA is TGTGCCAGCAGTTCTCCTAAAGAGACCCAGCACTTC. The V gene is TRBV28, the J gene TRBJ2-5, with D hard to call. Germline V gene lookup returns CDR1 MDHEN and CDR2 SYDVKM. The CDR3 is made up of 12 amino acids.

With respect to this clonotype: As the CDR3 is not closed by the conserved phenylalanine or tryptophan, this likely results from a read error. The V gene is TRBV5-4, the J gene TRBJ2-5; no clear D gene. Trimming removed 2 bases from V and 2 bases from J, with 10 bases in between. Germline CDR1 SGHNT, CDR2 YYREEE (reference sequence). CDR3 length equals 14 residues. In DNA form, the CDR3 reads TGTGCCAGCAGCTTCTTTGGAGTGCAAGAGACCCAGTACTGC. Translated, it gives CASSFFGVQETQYC.

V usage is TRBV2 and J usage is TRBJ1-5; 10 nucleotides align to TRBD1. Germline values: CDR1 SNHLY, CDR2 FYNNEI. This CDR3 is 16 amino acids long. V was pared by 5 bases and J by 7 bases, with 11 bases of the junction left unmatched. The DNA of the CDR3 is TGTGCCAGCAGTCCGGGACAGGGGTCTAACGAGCAGCCCCAGCATTTT. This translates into CASSPGQGSNEQPQHF.

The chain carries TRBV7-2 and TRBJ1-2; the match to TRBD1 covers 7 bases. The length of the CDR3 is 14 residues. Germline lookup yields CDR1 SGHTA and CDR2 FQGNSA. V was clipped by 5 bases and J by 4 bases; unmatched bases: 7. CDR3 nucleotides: TGTGCCAGCAGCCATGGAGGGACAGCCTATGGCTACACCTTC. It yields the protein CASSHGGTAYGYTF.

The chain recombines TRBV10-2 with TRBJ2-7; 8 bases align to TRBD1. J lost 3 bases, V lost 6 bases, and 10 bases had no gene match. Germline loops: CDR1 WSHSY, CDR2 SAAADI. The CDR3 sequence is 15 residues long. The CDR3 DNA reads TGCGCCAGCAGCCAAGTCGGAACAGGGGGCTACGAGCAGTACTTC. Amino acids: CASSQVGTGGYEQYF.

The chain's CDR3 is CASMKGASNQPQHF. Written as DNA, the CDR3 is TGTGCCAGTATGAAGGGGGCCAGCAATCAGCCCCAGCATTTT. This rearrangement joins TRBV6-1 to TRBJ1-5, with TRBD1 identical over 7 bases. This CDR3 spans 14 amino acids. With V trimmed by 9 bases and J by 1 base, 6 bases remained unmatched. From germline, CDR1 is MNHNS and CDR2 SASEGT.

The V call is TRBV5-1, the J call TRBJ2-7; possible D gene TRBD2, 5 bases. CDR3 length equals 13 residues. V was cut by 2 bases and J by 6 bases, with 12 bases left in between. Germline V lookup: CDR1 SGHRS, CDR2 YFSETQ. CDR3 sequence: CASSFGGSSEQYF. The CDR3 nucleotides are TGCGCCAGCAGCTTCGGAGGATCGAGCGAGCAGTACTTC.